A selection of T cell receptor beta chains follows, all from one sample in a study of T cell responses to AZD1222 COVID-19 vaccine. The repertoire was sequenced with immunoSEQ multiplex PCR; TCRdb's copy has only in-frame clones and lacks some. This repertoire shows some 90,000 clones, around nine tenths found once; its top ten account for around 2%. Sequencing used peripheral blood, obtained on day 0 of AZD1222 vaccination. The receptors originated from an adult in good health. The CDR3 runs from the conserved cysteine through the conserved F or W. The D gene is left open where the match is weak. Size tells how often a clone was seen (once, few, many) or the class of an expanded clone, and some rows leave it out.

>TRBD2|TRBV10-3|TRBJ2-1|once|15
CAISRTSGSYNEQFF
TGTGCCATCAGTAGGACTAGCGGGTCCTACAATGAGCAGTTCTTC
>-|TRBV12-3/TRBV12-4|TRBJ1-2|-|11
CASSLGYGYTF
TGTGCCAGCAGTTTGGGCTATGGCTACACCTTC
>-|TRBV7-9|TRBJ1-2|once|11
CASSSGAGYTF
TGTGCCAGCAGCTCCGGAGCTGGCTACACCTTC
>-|TRBV3-1/TRBV3-2|TRBJ2-6|-|15
CASSQDSSGANVLTF
TGTGCCAGCAGCCAAGACAGCTCTGGGGCCAACGTCCTGACTTTC
>-|TRBV30|TRBJ1-1|-|13
CAWSRVSNTEAFF
TGTGCCTGGAGCAGGGTCTCGAACACTGAAGCTTTCTTT
>-|TRBV3-1/TRBV3-2|TRBJ2-7|-|14
CASSPRVTTYEQYF
TGTGCCAGCAGCCCTCGTGTAACAACCTACGAGCAGTACTTC
>-|TRBV4-2|TRBJ2-7|-|12
CASSQGGYEQYF
TGTGCCAGCAGCCAGGGGGGATACGAGCAGTACTTC
>TRBD1|TRBV29-1|TRBJ1-3|-|16
CSAGGTGEASGNTIYF
TGCAGCGCTGGGGGAACAGGGGAGGCCTCTGGAAACACCATATATTTT
>-|TRBV6-5|TRBJ1-1|-|11
CASQSPTEAFF
TGTGCCAGCCAGTCCCCCACTGAAGCTTTCTTT
>TRBD1|TRBV6-5|TRBJ2-1|-|12
CASRQGYNEQFF
TGTGCCAGCAGACAGGGGTACAATGAGCAGTTCTTC
>-|TRBV4-2|TRBJ1-2|-|17
CASSQDGRPGNDYGYTF
TGTGCCAGCAGCCAAGATGGTCGACCGGGGAACGACTATGGCTACACCTTC